This TCR beta chain was recovered during a study of T cell responses to AZD1222 COVID-19 vaccine (dated by TCRdb to 2020 to 2023). Regarding the research as a whole: A total of approximately 250 trial participants underwent TCR sequencing, of whom more than 200 had received two doses of AZD1222 and some 25 had received two doses of the MenACWY control vaccine. Trial participants were enrolled by age into subgroups of 18-55, 56-69 and 70-plus years, and 148, 28 and 57 TCR-sequenced participants, respectively, were included in these subgroups.

Results the study describes overall, beyond this receptor: After two AZD1222 doses, spike-specific TCR breadth and depth were significantly higher than at day 0 and than in MenACWY recipients. The 56-69-year group was small, and its depth increase did not reach significance, likely because of low power. Because no day 14 peak-response samples were available, the repertoires could be characterized only after the peak T cell response. Nearly half of unique spike-specific TCRs reportedly recognized epitopes outside regions mutated in the B.1.351 and B.1.1.7 variants. Participants were mostly white British, with more females than males. The authors suggested clonal diversity may have been underestimated. Vaccine-associated CD4 TCRs spanned the whole spike protein, with dominant responses in regions 160-218 and 743-854. Only six or seven AZD1222 recipients were SARS-CoV-2 seropositive at baseline, limiting conclusions about previously exposed vaccinees.

The CDR3 regions of human TCRbeta chains were subjected to immunosequencing. The source study handled its data this way. Repertoire TCRs were matched against a reference library of SARS-CoV-2-specific TCRs generated with the MIRA antigen-specificity platform. Breadth was defined as the fraction of unique TCRs that were SARS-CoV-2-associated. Depth was defined as the fraction of total T cells that were SARS-CoV-2-associated. Each spike-specific TCR was assigned to its reactive spike region and to a CD4 or CD8 class using the MIRA data. Log10-transformed breadth and depth values were compared by one-way ANOVA with Sidak's multiple comparisons tests. The clones in this table, taken by TCRdb from immuneACCESS, are in-frame only. Not every clone is retained; where verified, under half of the shortfall comes from an unresolved V gene, and the cause of the rest is unknown. V, J and clone size derive from that table, while D and trimming were established from the DNA sequence. The sample data list roughly 84,000 clones, and around 88% of these were observed just once. The leading ten clones occupy 11% of the sample.

This clone was seen a single time. Its antigen remains undetermined. It has no much larger one-base neighbor in the sample; base qualities were not kept. Based on the germline V gene, the CDR1 and CDR2 sequences are MNHEY and SVGAGI. Deletion took 2 bases off V and 8 bases off J, with a span of 15 bases between the germline ends. Taken from cysteine to phenylalanine, the CDR3 has 14 residues. Solely the CDR3 DNA is kept, with 42 bases framed from the first base. What this sample's time point label stands for: about 28 days (+/-7) after the second vaccine dose. AZD1222 recipients given second doses at about 4 weeks or at about 12 weeks were pooled, since spike-specific TCR depth and breadth were not found to differ between the two schedules. The vaccinee samples were drawn from two UK trials, COV001 and COV002, one of which was a single-blind randomized controlled phase 2/3 trial testing AZD1222 (ChAdOx1 nCoV-19) in healthy adults. For TCRbeta chain sequencing, PBMC samples were collected from trial participants at day 0 and at day 28 after the second dose.

Here the chain combines TRBV6-5 and TRBJ1-1; matching of 6 bases hints at TRBD1 as the D gene. This specimen was peripheral blood, taken 28 days after the second AZD1222 dose. The receptor was derived from an adult who received the AZD1222 COVID-19 vaccine. In nucleotides, the sequence is TGTGCCAGCAGTTACCAGGGGTCTCCAGGGGAAGCTTTCTTT. Its amino acids are CASSYQGSPGEAFF.